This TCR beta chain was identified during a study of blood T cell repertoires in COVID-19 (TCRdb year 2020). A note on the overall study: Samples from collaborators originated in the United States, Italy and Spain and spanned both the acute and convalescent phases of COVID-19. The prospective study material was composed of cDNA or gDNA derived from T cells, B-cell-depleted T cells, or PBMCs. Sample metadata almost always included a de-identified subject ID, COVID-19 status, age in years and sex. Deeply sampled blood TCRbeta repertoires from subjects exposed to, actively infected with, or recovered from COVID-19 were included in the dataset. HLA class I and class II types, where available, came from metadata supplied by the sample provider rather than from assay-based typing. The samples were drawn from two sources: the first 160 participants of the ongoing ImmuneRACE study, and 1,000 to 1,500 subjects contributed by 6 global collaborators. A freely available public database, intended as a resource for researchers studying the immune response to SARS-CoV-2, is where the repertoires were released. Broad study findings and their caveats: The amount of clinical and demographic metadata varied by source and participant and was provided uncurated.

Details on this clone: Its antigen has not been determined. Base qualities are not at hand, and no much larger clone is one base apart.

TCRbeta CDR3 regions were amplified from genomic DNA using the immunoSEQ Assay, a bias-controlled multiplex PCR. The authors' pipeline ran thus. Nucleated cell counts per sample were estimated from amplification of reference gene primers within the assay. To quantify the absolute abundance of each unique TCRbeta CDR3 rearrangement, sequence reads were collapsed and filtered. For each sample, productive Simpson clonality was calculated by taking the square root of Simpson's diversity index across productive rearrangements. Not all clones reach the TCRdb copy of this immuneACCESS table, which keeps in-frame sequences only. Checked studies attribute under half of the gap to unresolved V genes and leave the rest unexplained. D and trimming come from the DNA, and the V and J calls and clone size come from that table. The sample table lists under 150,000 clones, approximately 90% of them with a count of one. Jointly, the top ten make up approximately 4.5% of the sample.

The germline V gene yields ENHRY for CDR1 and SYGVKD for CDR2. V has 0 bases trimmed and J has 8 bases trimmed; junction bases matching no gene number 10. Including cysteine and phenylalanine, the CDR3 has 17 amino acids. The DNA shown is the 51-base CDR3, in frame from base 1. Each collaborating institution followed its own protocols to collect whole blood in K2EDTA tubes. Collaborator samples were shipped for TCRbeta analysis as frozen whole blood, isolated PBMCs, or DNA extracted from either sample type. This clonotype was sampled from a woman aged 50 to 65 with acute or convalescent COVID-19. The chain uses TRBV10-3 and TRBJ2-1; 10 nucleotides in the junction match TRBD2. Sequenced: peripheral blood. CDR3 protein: CAISESTTASGGYEQFF. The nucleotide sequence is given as TGTGCCATCAGTGAGTCTACGACGGCTAGCGGGGGTTATGAGCAGTTCTTC.